The 30 T cell receptor beta chains presented below share a single source sample, sequenced in a study of blood T cell repertoires in COVID-19. The data were produced by immunoSEQ multiplex PCR, yet TCRdb's version contains in-frame clones alone and is incomplete. Among 200,000 to 250,000 clones listed, roughly 80% were seen once. The sequenced sample consisted of peripheral blood. These receptors all come from a woman between 45 and 65 years old with acute or convalescent COVID-19.

The rearrangement links TRBV18 to TRBJ1-1; 7 bases map to TRBD1. V shed 5 bases, J shed 7 bases, and the junction held 7 bases outside the gene matches. This CDR3 region has 13 residues. Germline V gene lookup returns CDR1 KGHSH and CDR2 LQKENI. CDR3 residues: CASSIRDSHEAFF. The CDR3 nucleotides are TGTGCCAGCTCAATCCGGGACAGCCATGAAGCTTTCTTT.

V and J are TRBV7-9 and TRBJ2-6; possible D gene TRBD2, 5 bases. Trimming shortened V by 8 bases and J by 1 base, and 15 bases separated the two germline ends. The CDR3 is 16 residues long. Germline CDR1 and CDR2: SEHNR and FQNEAQ (reference sequence). The CDR3 bases are TGTGCCAGCGGCGCTCGTCCGGGGTCTGGGGCCAACGTCCTGACTTTC. This gives the protein CASGARPGSGANVLTF. The full variable domain, in which reference TRBV7-9 and TRBJ2-6 provide the parts outside the CDR3, is DTGVSQNPRHKITKRGQNVTFRCDPISEHNRLYWYRQTLGQGPEFLTYFQNEAQLEKSRLLSDRFSAERPKGSFSTLEIQRTEQGDSAMYLCASGARPGSGANVLTFGAGSRLTVL.

In this sample, this clone turned up a few times. The V gene is TRBV30, the J gene TRBJ2-2; unclear D gene. The germline V and J ends were trimmed by 3 bases and 2 bases, with 16 bases remaining between them. The CDR3 spans 16 residues. The germline V gene has CDR1 GTSNPN and CDR2 SVGIG (reference sequence). The CDR3 sequence: CAWRLSLLRNTGELFF. The CDR3 bases are TGTGCCTGGAGATTGTCCCTACTCCGCAACACCGGGGAGCTGTTTTTT.

The V and J genes are TRBV3-1 (or the pseudogene TRBV3-2) and TRBJ2-7; 9 nucleotides agree with TRBD1. Trimming cost V 0 bases and J 12 bases; bases outside gene matches: 9. Germline values: CDR1 LGHDT, CDR2 YNNKEL (reference sequence). The CDR3 sequence is 14 residues long. The CDR3 bases are TGTGCCAGCAGCCAAGATGTTGTGGGACAGGGTCTGTACTTC. Amino acid sequence: CASSQDVVGQGLYF.

This rearrangement joins TRBV11-3 to TRBJ2-5; TRBD2 might be the D (6 bases). The CDR3 is 13 residues long. Germline lookup yields CDR1 SGHNT and CDR2 YENEEA. Trimming removed 6 bases from V and 5 bases from J, with 13 bases in between. The CDR3 DNA follows: TGTGCCAGCAGGGGGGGACCGGACGAGACCCAGTACTTC. Translated, it gives CASRGGPDETQYF.

The chain uses TRBV11-2 and TRBJ2-1, with D tentatively TRBD2 (5 bases). CDR1 and CDR2 from the germline V gene are SGHAT and FQNNGV. Trimming pared 4 bases from V and 7 bases from J, leaving 17 bases between. This CDR3 has 15 amino acids. CDR3 residues: CASSYTVTSGNEQFF. In DNA, the CDR3 is TGTGCCAGCAGCTATACAGTCACCTCGGGGAATGAGCAGTTCTTC.

This chain links TRBV25-1 with TRBJ1-3; D is ambiguous. Trimming pared 4 bases from V and 0 bases from J, leaving 10 bases between. In germline, CDR1 is MGHDK, CDR2 SYGVNS. There are 15 residues in the CDR3. This CDR3 is CASSGQWASGNTIYF. The CDR3 bases are TGTGCCAGCAGTGGTCAGTGGGCCTCTGGAAACACCATATATTTT.

This clone was detected once. V and J are TRBV18 and TRBJ2-5; TRBD1 agrees at 7 bases. The CDR3 contains 15 residues. The ends lost 5 bases at V and 2 bases at J; junction bases unmatched: 8. Germline lookup yields CDR1 KGHSH and CDR2 LQKENI. CDR3 protein: CASSNYQGEQETQYF. DNA for the CDR3: TGTGCCAGCTCAAACTATCAGGGGGAGCAAGAGACCCAGTACTTC.

This chain uses TRBV4-1 with TRBJ2-5; TRBD2 agrees at 13 bases. The CDR3 sequence is 15 residues long. V trimming: 4 bases; J trimming: 4 bases; junction bases outside the gene matches: 3. The V gene's germline CDR1 is MGHRA and CDR2 YSYEKL. The CDR3 is CASSLGLAGLETQYF. The CDR3 bases are TGCGCCAGCAGCCTGGGACTAGCGGGATTAGAGACCCAGTACTTC.

The chain employs TRBV7-8 and TRBJ1-5, with 11 bases lining up with TRBD1. The length of the CDR3 is 18 residues. Per germline, CDR1 SGHVS and CDR2 FQNEAQ. The V gene end was trimmed by 5 bases and the J gene end by 0 bases; junction bases not matched to a gene: 9. DNA of the CDR3: TGTGCCAGCAGCCGTCGGACAGGGGGCATCAATAGCAATCAGCCCCAGCATTTT. This gives the protein CASSRRTGGINSNQPQHF.

The chain has TRBV10-3 and TRBJ1-5; D remains ambiguous. V lost 10 bases, J lost 7 bases, and 11 bases lay in between. This CDR3 spans 11 amino acids. Germline V gives CDR1 ENHRY, CDR2 SYGVKD. The CDR3: CATGGSQPQHF. CDR3 DNA sequence: TGTGCCACGGGAGGTTCGCAGCCCCAGCATTTT.

The chain recombines TRBV7-9 with TRBJ1-2; TRBD1 matches 7 bases. The V and J ends lost 9 bases and 4 bases, in that order; junction bases with no gene match: 8. Germline CDR1 SEHNR, CDR2 FQNEAQ (reference sequence). The length of the CDR3 is 13 residues. This CDR3 reads CASSPGQIYGYTF. CDR3 in DNA: TGTGCCAGTAGCCCGGGACAGATCTATGGCTACACCTTC.

The CDR3 sequence is CASSEARDSGYTF. The CDR3 coding sequence is TGTGCCAGCAGTGAAGCCCGGGATAGCGGCTACACCTTC. The V gene is TRBV2, the J gene TRBJ1-2; unclear D gene. Looked up from germline, CDR1 is SNHLY and CDR2 is FYNNEI. The CDR3 has 13 residues. Deletions cut 0 bases from V and 8 bases from J, with 10 bases between.

This sequence joins TRBV12-3 or TRBV12-4 and TRBJ1-2, with a tentative D call TRBD1 (6 bases). There are 13 residues in the CDR3. Deletions cut 8 bases from V and 6 bases from J, with 16 bases between. CDR3 protein: CASRRGGPNGYTF. The CDR3 bases are TGTGCCAGCCGCAGAGGGGGACCGAATGGCTACACCTTC.

This chain links TRBV13 with TRBJ2-7, with 7 bases fitting TRBD1. Germline V lookup: CDR1 PRHDT, CDR2 FYEKMQ (reference sequence). The CDR3 loop spans 15 amino acids. J gave up 0 bases and V 5 bases, and 7 bases lay outside the gene matches. CDR3 loop: CASSPRTGSSYEQYF. The CDR3 bases are TGTGCCAGCAGCCCCAGGACAGGCAGCTCCTACGAGCAGTACTTC.

This rearrangement joins TRBV12-3 or TRBV12-4 to TRBJ1-1; no firm D call. V dropped 6 bases and J dropped 6 bases, with 8 bases sitting between them. The CDR3 totals 11 residues. The CDR3, as DNA: TGTGCCAGCAGCCCAGGTTCTGAAGCTTTCTTT. Amino acid sequence: CASSPGSEAFF.

CDR3 loop: CASSRGWAPKETQYF. In DNA form, the CDR3 reads TGTGCCAGCAGTCGAGGGTGGGCGCCCAAAGAGACCCAGTACTTC. V usage is TRBV28 and J usage is TRBJ2-5, with a tentative D call TRBD2 (5 bases). V dropped 5 bases and J dropped 3 bases, with 16 bases sitting between them. Germline CDR1 reads MDHEN; CDR2 reads SYDVKM. This CDR3 is 15 amino acids long.

This sequence joins TRBV18 and TRBJ1-1; tentatively, D is TRBD1 (5 bases). In germline, CDR1 is KGHSH, CDR2 LQKENI. The CDR3 loop spans 16 amino acids. Trimming cost V 1 base and J 4 bases, with 16 bases left between them. The CDR3 nucleotides read TGTGCCAGCTCACCACGGCCTCAGGGATGGAGCACTGAAGCTTTCTTT. Translated: CASSPRPQGWSTEAFF. Full variable domain (remainder filled in from reference TRBV18 and TRBJ1-1): NAGVMQNPRHLVRRRGQEARLRCSPMKGHSHVYWYRQLPEEGLKFMVYLQKENIIDESGMPKERFSAEFPKEGPSILRIQQVVRGDSAAYFCASSPRPQGWSTEAFFGQGTRLTVV.

CDR3: CASSPDGARGKETQYF. The CDR3 DNA reads TGTGCCAGCAGTCCCGACGGGGCAAGGGGGAAAGAGACCCAGTACTTC. The rearrangement links TRBV7-2 to TRBJ2-5, with TRBD1 as a possible D gene (6 bases). Looked up from germline, CDR1 is SGHTA and CDR2 is FQGNSA. This CDR3 contains 16 residues. Deletions cut 6 bases from V and 3 bases from J, with 20 bases between.

Only a few counts were recorded for this clone. This CDR3 is CAWSTRIQETQYF. DNA of the CDR3: TGTGCCTGGAGTACGAGGATCCAAGAGACCCAGTACTTC. This sequence joins TRBV30 and TRBJ2-5; D call uncertain. This CDR3 region has 13 residues. Per the germline V gene, CDR1 is GTSNPN and CDR2 is SVGIG (reference sequence). V was trimmed by 2 bases and J by 1 base, leaving 8 bases between them.

The table lists this clone with a few counts. The gene calls are TRBV4-3 and TRBJ1-3; D is possibly TRBD1 (6 bases). CDR1 LGHNA and CDR2 YSLEER come from the germline V gene. Trimming left V 0 bases short and J 2 bases short, with 14 bases between. The CDR3 length is 17 residues. This chain's CDR3 is CASSQEEVRGPGNTIYF. The CDR3 DNA is TGCGCCAGCAGCCAAGAAGAAGTCAGGGGCCCTGGAAACACCATATATTTT.

The chain carries TRBV4-2 and TRBJ2-7; 7 nucleotides match TRBD2. The length of the CDR3 is 17 residues. V dropped 0 bases and J dropped 3; count of bases not matched to a gene: 11. Germline V gives CDR1 LGHNA, CDR2 YNFKEQ. The CDR3 DNA sequence: TGTGCCAGCAGCCAAGATGGGGGGGACGGAGAAGACTACGAGCAGTACTTC. Protein: CASSQDGGDGEDYEQYF.

This chain uses TRBV10-2 with TRBJ1-3; D perhaps matches TRBD1 (5 bases). Deletions cut 7 bases from V and 0 bases from J, with 10 bases between. Per the germline V gene, CDR1 is WSHSY and CDR2 is SAAADI. The CDR3 has 14 amino acids. CDR3 sequence: CASKEGNSGNTIYF. DNA for the CDR3: TGCGCCAGCAAGGAGGGGAACTCTGGAAACACCATATATTTT.

The V and J genes are TRBV6-5 and TRBJ2-5, with TRBD2 as a possible D gene (6 bases). V dropped 7 bases and J dropped 3 bases, with 15 bases sitting between them. This CDR3 is built from 14 residues. Looked up from germline, CDR1 is MNHEY and CDR2 is SVGAGI. This CDR3 is CASTVLRGEETQYF. For the CDR3, the DNA is TGTGCCAGCACCGTCCTGCGGGGCGAAGAGACCCAGTACTTC.

In DNA form, the CDR3 reads TGCGCCAGCAGCCCTGGACTAGCGGTTACCTACGAGCAGTACTTC. This translates into CASSPGLAVTYEQYF. The chain links TRBV5-1 to TRBJ2-7, with 10 positions matching TRBD2. The CDR3 runs 15 residues. Germline V gives CDR1 SGHRS, CDR2 YFSETQ. The junction had 6 bases not matched to a gene; V was cut back by 4 bases and J by 2 bases.

This clone was counted once. J is TRBJ1-2 and V is TRBV15; no firm D call. Trimming left V 0 bases short and J 7 bases short, with 9 bases between. Germline CDR1 reads LNHNV; CDR2 reads YYDKDF (reference sequence). The CDR3 loop spans 13 amino acids. Here the CDR3 DNA reads TGTGCCACCAGCAGAGACGGGGTTTCTGGCTACACCTTC. This encodes CATSRDGVSGYTF.

This clone was observed once. This chain connects TRBV5-1 to TRBJ2-3; 11 bases fit TRBD1. V gave up 4 bases and J gave up 6 bases; unmatched junction bases: 4. CDR1 and CDR2 from the germline V gene are SGHRS and YFSETQ. The CDR3 spans 14 residues. The CDR3 loop reads CASSRGQGEDTQYF. CDR3 DNA sequence: TGCGCCAGCAGCCGGGGACAGGGGGAGGATACGCAGTATTTT.

This clone was detected a few times. The chain recombines TRBV28 with TRBJ2-2, with 8 bases matching TRBD1. V trimming: 5 bases; J trimming: 0 bases; junction bases outside the gene matches: 8. The CDR3 runs 17 residues. The V gene's germline CDR1 is MDHEN and CDR2 SYDVKM. CDR3 sequence reads: CASSGDRGDTNTGELFF. The CDR3 bases are TGTGCCAGCAGTGGAGACAGGGGCGATACGAACACCGGGGAGCTGTTTTTT.

This clone was seen only a few times. The chain combines TRBV24-1 with TRBJ1-4; the D is unclear. The germline V gene encodes CDR1 KGHDR and CDR2 SFDVKD. V lost 4 bases and J lost 8, with 7 bases in between. This CDR3 is 12 amino acids long. In DNA, the CDR3 is TGTGCCACCAGTGAAGGAGGGGAAAAACTGTTTTTT. Protein product: CATSEGGEKLFF.

This rearrangement joins TRBV19 to TRBJ2-7, with 9 bases matching TRBD1. There are 15 residues in the CDR3. V trimming: 8 bases; J trimming: 1 base; junction bases outside the gene matches: 9. Germline lookup yields CDR1 LNHDA and CDR2 SQIVND (reference sequence). CDR3 sequence reads: CASRDRDRASYEQYF. For the CDR3, the DNA is TGTGCCAGTCGGGACCGGGACAGGGCTTCCTACGAGCAGTACTTC.